Reported below is one T cell receptor beta chain. The sample comes from a study of cytomegalovirus exposure and HLA in healthy donors. CDR3 length equals 13 residues. Germline V gives CDR1 MDHEN, CDR2 SYDVKM. Trimming shortened V by 6 bases and J by 7 bases, and 15 bases separated the two germline ends. Here immunoSEQ multiplex PCR was the method, and the copy in TCRdb shows in-frame clones only, minus some. Among about 98,000 clones, 70% to 90% were seen once, and the ten largest hold 3.9%. This chain links TRBV28 with TRBJ1-2; D might be TRBD1 (5 bases). The sequence was collected from a woman in her twenties or thirties in good health and CMV-seronegative. Sequenced: PBMCs. CDR3 DNA: TGTGCCAGCAGCATCGACCGGACATTTGGCTACACCTTC. It yields the protein CASSIDRTFGYTF.